One sample yielded the 2 T cell receptor beta chains listed below, sequenced in a study of Graves' ophthalmopathy and Graves' hyperthyroidism. As the template, RNA transcripts were used to amplify TCR beta CDR3 regions. Scientists carried out first-round RT-PCR using HTBI primers and then a second-round multiplex PCR. TCRdb re-derived calls from the multiplex PCR reads in MiXCR, one entry per CDR3 protein. This table has roughly 480,000 distinct CDR3 sequences, approximately 15% appearing once. The sequenced material came from blood. Receptor source: a woman aged 25 to 39 with Graves' ophthalmopathy.

CDR3 sequence (DNA): TGCAGTGCTAGAGTAGGACAGGGACTTTATTCTTTTGGCTACACCTTC. It is translated as CSARVGQGLYSFGYTF. This chain links TRBV20-1 with TRBJ1-2; 8 bases map to TRBD1. Unmatched junction bases numbered 14, after V lost 1 base and J lost 7 bases. The length of the CDR3 is 16 residues. Germline lookup yields CDR1 DFQATT and CDR2 SNEGSKA (reference sequence).

This clonotype has at least ten counts. The CDR3 nucleotides are TGTGCCAGCAGTTTTGAGAGCTATAATTCACCCCTCCACTTT. It codes for CASSFESYNSPLHF. This chain links TRBV12-3 or TRBV12-4 with TRBJ1-6; D is ambiguous. The CDR3 extends over 14 amino acids. Deletions cut 3 bases from V and 3 bases from J, with 6 bases between.